A single sample gave rise to the 8 T cell receptor beta chains below, sequenced in a study of metastatic and nonmetastatic thyroid tumors. No treatment had been given to any patient before thyroid surgery. Through MiXCR, TCRdb re-clonotyped the PCR reads. Counted here are 55,000 to 75,000 clones, 18% occurring once; the ten biggest clones make up roughly 13%. The sample comprised blood. The receptors come from a female donor with papillary thyroid cancer or a benign thyroid nodule (not recorded which). Some clones in this sample may be carry-over from other donors' samples.

This clone was found once. The chain is built from TRBV30 and TRBJ1-4; D gene uncertain. The CDR3 runs 12 residues. Germline-derived CDR1 and CDR2 are GTSNPN and SVGIG (reference sequence). V lost 4 bases, J lost 7 bases, and 10 bases lay in between. CDR3 coding DNA: TGTGCCTGGAAGGGAGGAAGTGAAAAACTGTTTTTT. It translates to CAWKGGSEKLFF.

This clone was counted ten times or more. The J gene is TRBJ2-5, the V gene TRBV3-1; TRBD2 agrees at 8 bases. The junction had 2 bases not matched to a gene; V was cut back by 1 base and J by 4 bases. The CDR3 is made up of 14 amino acids. Germline loops: CDR1 LGHDT, CDR2 YNNKEL (reference sequence). This chain's CDR3 is CASSQGLARETQYF. As DNA, the CDR3 is TGTGCCAGCAGCCAAGGACTAGCGCGAGAGACCCAGTACTTC.

J is TRBJ1-6 and V is TRBV6-2 or TRBV6-3; TRBD1 is a possible D gene (5 bases). Germline V gives CDR1 MNHEY, CDR2 SVGEGT. Trimming took 0 bases from V and 7 from J, leaving 19 bases between them. The CDR3 extends over 18 amino acids. CDR3 sequence: CASSYSIRSGDRNSPLHF. CDR3 coding DNA: TGTGCCAGCAGTTACTCGATAAGGTCGGGGGATAGGAATTCACCCCTCCACTTT.

This clone was detected many times. V and J are TRBV2 and TRBJ1-4; no clear D. The V gene's germline CDR1 is SNHLY and CDR2 FYNNEI. The CDR3 length is 14 residues. Trimming took 3 bases from V and 1 from J, leaving 6 bases between them. The CDR3 sequence is CASSDKETNEKLFF. The DNA of the CDR3 is TGTGCCAGCAGTGATAAGGAAACTAATGAAAAACTGTTTTTT.

Many counts were recorded for this clone. This chain links TRBV11-2 with TRBJ2-7; perhaps TRBD2 as D (6 bases). This CDR3 spans 12 amino acids. With 6 bases removed from V and 7 bases from J, the gap between germline ends came to 13 bases. Germline assignment: CDR1 SGHAT and CDR2 FQNNGV. CDR3 in DNA: TGTGCCAGCAGACCATTTGGAGGGGAGCAGTACTTC. Its translation is CASRPFGGEQYF.

By share, this clone ranks as medium-sized. The rearrangement uses TRBV30 and TRBJ1-2; 11 nucleotides align to TRBD1. Germline CDR1 reads GTSNPN; CDR2 reads SVGIG (reference sequence). This CDR3 is 15 amino acids long. J lost 8 bases, V lost 3 bases, and 11 bases had no gene match. The DNA of the CDR3 is TGTGCCTGGAGGGCATGGACAGGGGGCGCGGGCGGCTACACCTTC. Its translation: CAWRAWTGGAGGYTF.

This clone was observed many times. The chain employs TRBV7-8 and TRBJ2-3; D is perhaps TRBD1 (6 bases). Trimming took 5 bases from V and 0 from J, leaving 15 bases between them. CDR1 and CDR2 from the germline V gene are SGHVS and FQNEAQ. The CDR3 covers 16 residues. DNA for the CDR3: TGTGCCAGCAGCCTAGGGACATCCCTTAGCACAGATACGCAGTATTTT. Protein product: CASSLGTSLSTDTQYF.

This clone was recorded once. A much larger clone sits a single nucleotide away, making a read error possible. The chain combines TRBV5-4 with TRBJ1-5; D not resolved. The germline V gene encodes CDR1 SGHNT and CDR2 YYREEE (reference sequence). This CDR3 region has 14 residues. The CDR3 region has the DNA TGTGTCAGCAGCTTGAACGGTTTCAATCAGCCCCAGCATTTT. Protein sequence: CVSSLNGFNQPQHF.